This TCR beta chain emerged from a study of CD8 T cells in ankylosing spondylitis (dated by TCRdb to about 2017). About the study as a whole: The study set out to find disease-linked TCR variants by profiling T cell receptor beta repertoires in ankylosing spondylitis patients and healthy donors. The full study cohort comprised 25 ankylosing spondylitis patients and some 110 healthy donors. Peripheral blood was sampled, and synovial fluid was also collected from ankylosing spondylitis patients. The investigation overall reported the following: A TCR beta motif made up of eight or nine highly homologous amino acid variants appeared to be characteristic of blood from ankylosing spondylitis patients. Some of the motif variants had been reported before in the synovial fluid and blood of reactive arthritis patients, a finding that suggests common disease-initiation mechanisms. The disease-linked clones showed a CD8+ phenotype and occurred at relatively low frequencies in peripheral blood. According to the report, matched synovial fluid samples from ankylosing spondylitis patients were significantly enriched for the disease-linked clones.

The sequencer was an Illumina HiSeq 2500. Quantitative 5'-RACE with molecular barcodes was used to prepare TCR beta libraries. In the source study's methods: A new computational method based on a probabilistic model of VDJ rearrangement was used to identify disease-linked TCR variants. In TCRdb, the public reads were trimmed at Q25 with fastp and aligned with MiXCR, with productive beta chains retained. Rows with a matching CDR3 protein are joined into one entry that keeps the most common DNA and genes. Clone size and V and J calls follow TCRdb, not the original study. This sample has 670,000 or so distinct CDR3 sequences in its table, and about 20% of those were observed once. The top ten clonotypes cover roughly a fifth of the sample. Worth noting for this clonotype: The clone's antigen remains unknown. The record has no base qualities; no much larger clone is one base away.

Trimming takes 2 bases from V and 2 bases from J, and the germline ends sit 13 bases apart. The germline V gene supplies CDR1 SGHDT and CDR2 YYEEEE. The CDR3 has 15 amino acids, counting the end cysteine and phenylalanine. Only the CDR3 region is kept as DNA, spanning 45 bases read in frame from base 1. Sequenced: blood, either unsorted or a sorted T cell fraction (not recorded which). The V and J genes are TRBV5-6 and TRBJ1-1, and perhaps TRBD1 as D gene, on 5 matching bases. This receptor was identified in a male donor with ankylosing spondylitis. The CDR3 region has the sequence CASSFRQNLNTEAFF. The nucleotide sequence reads TGTGCCAGCAGCTTCCGACAGAACTTAAACACTGAAGCTTTCTTT.